The rows below give T cell receptor beta chains drawn from one sample of a study of blood T cell repertoires in COVID-19. The table came from immunoSEQ multiplex PCR; TCRdb's copy has only in-frame clones and leaves some out. The repertoire consists of 150,000 to 180,000 clones, with roughly 81% occurring once and the leading ten covering 8.3%. Sequenced material: peripheral blood. These receptors all come from an older woman with COVID-19, enrolled during active disease. The CDR3 runs from the conserved cysteine through the conserved F or W. The order of the fields is D gene, V gene, clone size, J gene, CDR3 DNA, CDR3 protein. A D gene is named only where the DNA matches it firmly. Size is omitted from some rows. Given values are once, few, many or a class for expanded clones.

TRBD1	TRBV6-5	.	TRBJ1-5	TGTGCCAGCAGAGGACAGGGGGATCAGCCCCAGCATTTT	CASRGQGDQPQHF
.	TRBV21-1	once	TRBJ2-2	TGTGCCAGCAGCAAACAGGGCGGGGAGCTGTTTTTT	CASSKQGGELFF
.	TRBV7-2	.	TRBJ2-1	TGTGCCAGCAGCCCCTCCAAGGCGGCCTACAATGAGCAGTTCTTC	CASSPSKAAYNEQFF
TRBD2	TRBV27	few	TRBJ2-2	TGTGCCAGCAGTTTACCCCCTAGCGGGGGAACCGGGGAGCTGTTTTTT	CASSLPPSGGTGELFF
.	TRBV19	.	TRBJ1-5	TGTGCCAGTAGTAACGGTCAGCCCCAGCATTTT	CASSNGQPQHF
.	TRBV7-9	.	TRBJ1-5	TGTGCCAGCAGCGACAGAAACAATCAGCCCCAGCATTTT	CASSDRNNQPQHF
TRBD1	TRBV4-1	.	TRBJ1-6	TGCGCCAGCAGCCAGACAGGGAATTCACCCCTCCACTTT	CASSQTGNSPLHF
.	TRBV29-1	.	TRBJ2-1	TGCAGCGTTGAAGTCAGGGCTACCTACAATGAGCAGTTCTTC	CSVEVRATYNEQFF
TRBD1	TRBV7-3	.	TRBJ2-1	TGTGCCAGCAGCTCAAGACAGGGACCCAATTACAATGAGCAGTTCTTC	CASSSRQGPNYNEQFF
.	TRBV29-1	.	TRBJ1-3	TGCAGCGTTCACGGGGGGCTCGTTGGAAACACCATATATTTT	CSVHGGLVGNTIYF
TRBD1	TRBV6-6	.	TRBJ1-5	TGTGCCAGCAGTTACCGGACAGGGGGTCTCAATCAGCCCCAGCATTTT	CASSYRTGGLNQPQHF
TRBD2	TRBV2	.	TRBJ2-2	TGTGCCAGCCAGATTAGCGGGAGGTTCGGGGAGCTGTTTTTT	CASQISGRFGELFF
.	TRBV19	once	TRBJ1-5	TGTGCCAGTAGTGGGAGGGCGGTGGGCAATCAGCCCCAGCATTTT	CASSGRAVGNQPQHF
TRBD1	TRBV15	.	TRBJ1-3	TGTGCCACCAGCAGAGGCAGGGGGAACACCATATATTTT	CATSRGRGNTIYF
TRBD1	TRBV29-1	.	TRBJ1-2	TGCAGCGTTGTACAGGGGGATGGCTACACCTTC	CSVVQGDGYTF
TRBD1	TRBV2	.	TRBJ1-4	TGTGCCAGCAATAGACAGGGGGCGAATGAAAAACTGTTTTTT	CASNRQGANEKLFF
.	TRBV19	.	TRBJ1-3	TGTGCCAGTAGCTCGGCTGGAAACACCATATATTTT	CASSSAGNTIYF
TRBD2	TRBV7-3	.	TRBJ2-1	TGTGCCAGCAGCCCAGGGACTAGCGGGACCAATGAGCAGTTCTTC	CASSPGTSGTNEQFF
.	TRBV9	.	TRBJ1-1	TGTGCCAGCAGCGCACGACAGTTGAACACTGAAGCTTTCTTT	CASSARQLNTEAFF
.	TRBV6-4	.	TRBJ2-1	TGTGCCAGCAGTGACCCCCGGGACTCCACCTACAATGAGCAGTTCTTC	CASSDPRDSTYNEQFF
.	TRBV4-2	.	TRBJ2-7	TGTGCCAGCAGCACTAACATTGCGGTGGTGTCCTTTAAGCAGTACTTC	CASSTNIAVVSFKQYF
TRBD2	TRBV10-1	.	TRBJ2-1	TGCGCCAGCAGCCAAGCGGGAGTAAATTCTGATGAGCAGTTCTTC	CASSQAGVNSDEQFF
TRBD1	TRBV27	few	TRBJ1-2	TGTGCCAGCAGTTTATCGAGGGGACAGACAGGCTACACCTTC	CASSLSRGQTGYTF
.	TRBV7-9	.	TRBJ1-1	TGTGCCAGCAGTCCCAGGGCTACCTTTGAAGCTTTCTTT	CASSPRATFEAFF
.	TRBV5-6	once	TRBJ1-1	TGTGCCAGCACAAACAACAGGCGGAACACTGAAGCTTTCTTT	CASTNNRRNTEAFF
TRBD1	TRBV11-2	.	TRBJ1-4	TGTGCCAGCAGTTCCGGACAGGCCGCTATACTGTTTTTT	CASSSGQAAILFF
TRBD1	TRBV5-6	.	TRBJ1-5	TGTGCCAGCAGCTCTACAGGGGTTGGTCAGCCCCAGCATTTT	CASSSTGVGQPQHF
.	TRBV5-1	.	TRBJ1-1	TGCGCCAGCAGCTCCACGGCGGGGAACACTGAAGCTTTCTTT	CASSSTAGNTEAFF
TRBD1	TRBV7-6	.	TRBJ1-5	TGTGCCAGCAGCTTCGGGGACAGGGGGTTTCAGCCCCAGCATTTT	CASSFGDRGFQPQHF
TRBD2	TRBV9	.	TRBJ2-2	TGTGCCAGCAGCGTTGAGCGGGCGGGGGTCGGGGAGCTGTTTTTT	CASSVERAGVGELFF
TRBD1	TRBV2	.	TRBJ1-5	TGTGCCAGCAAACAGGGGAGCAATCAGCCCCAGCATTTT	CASKQGSNQPQHF
.	TRBV5-1	.	TRBJ2-1	TGCGCCAGCAGCCTGCAGGGTGATGAGCAGTTCTTC	CASSLQGDEQFF
.	TRBV7-9	.	TRBJ1-2	TGTGCCAGCAGCAGGGACATCTATGGCTACACCTTC	CASSRDIYGYTF